This TCR beta chain was obtained from a study of cytomegalovirus exposure and HLA in healthy donors. Findings of the study overall: TCR beta sequences reportedly predicted the HLA-A and HLA-B alleles of most subjects accurately.

As regards this clone: The antigen is unknown.

In the PCR, 60 Vbeta and 13 Jbeta primers were used. Here immunoSEQ multiplex PCR was the method, and the copy in TCRdb shows in-frame clones only, minus some. Its listing shows roughly 110,000 clones. Nominally healthy donors were sampled, though unrecorded immune exposures were likely. In germline, CDR1 is SGHTA, CDR2 FQGNSA. The CDR3 totals 14 residues. Trimming took 4 bases from V and 0 from J, leaving 7 bases between them. The chain combines TRBV7-2 with TRBJ1-3; D not certain. This sequence was found in a man aged 35-49 years in good health and CMV-seropositive. Material for sequencing was PBMCs. The CDR3: CASSSESSGNTIYF. CDR3 nucleotides: TGTGCCAGCAGCTCGGAGAGCTCTGGAAACACCATATATTTT. Drawing the rest from reference TRBV7-2 and TRBJ1-3, the complete variable domain is GAGVSQSPSNKVTEKGKDVELRCDPISGHTALYWYRQSLGQGLEFLIYFQGNSAPDKSGLPSDRFSAERTGGSVSTLTIQRTQQEDSAVYLCASSSESSGNTIYFGEGSWLTVV.